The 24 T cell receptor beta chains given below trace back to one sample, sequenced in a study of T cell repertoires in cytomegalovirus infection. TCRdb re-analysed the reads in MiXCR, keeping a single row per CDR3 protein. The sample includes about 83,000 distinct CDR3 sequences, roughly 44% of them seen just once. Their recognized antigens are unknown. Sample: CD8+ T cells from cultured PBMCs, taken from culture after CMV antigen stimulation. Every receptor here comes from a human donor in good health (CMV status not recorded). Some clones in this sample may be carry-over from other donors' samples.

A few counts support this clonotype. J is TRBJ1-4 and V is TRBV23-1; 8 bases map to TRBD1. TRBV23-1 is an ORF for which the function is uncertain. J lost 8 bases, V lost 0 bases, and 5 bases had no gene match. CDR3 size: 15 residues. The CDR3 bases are TGCGCCAGCAGTCAATCGGACAGGGTTCGGGAAAAACTGTTTTTT. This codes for CASSQSDRVREKLFF.

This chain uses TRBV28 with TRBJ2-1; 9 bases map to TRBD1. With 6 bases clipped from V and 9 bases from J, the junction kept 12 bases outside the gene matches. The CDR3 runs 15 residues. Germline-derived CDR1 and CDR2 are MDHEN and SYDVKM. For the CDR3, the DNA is TGTGCCAGCAGCGAAGTCCCGGGACAGGGCCGTGAGCAGTTCTTC. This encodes CASSEVPGQGREQFF.

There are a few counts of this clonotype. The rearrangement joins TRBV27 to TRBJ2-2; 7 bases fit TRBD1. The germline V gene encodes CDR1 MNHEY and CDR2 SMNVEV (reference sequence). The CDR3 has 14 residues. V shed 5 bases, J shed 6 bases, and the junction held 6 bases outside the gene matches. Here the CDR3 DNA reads TGTGCCAGCAGTATTACTCAGGGGGCCGGGGAGCTGTTTTTT. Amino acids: CASSITQGAGELFF.

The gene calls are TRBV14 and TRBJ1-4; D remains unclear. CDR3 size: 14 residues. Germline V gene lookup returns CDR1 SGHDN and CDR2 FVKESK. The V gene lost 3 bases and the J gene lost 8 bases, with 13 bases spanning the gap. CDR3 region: CASSHYGAREKLFF. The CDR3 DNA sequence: TGTGCCAGCAGCCATTACGGAGCAAGAGAAAAACTGTTTTTT.

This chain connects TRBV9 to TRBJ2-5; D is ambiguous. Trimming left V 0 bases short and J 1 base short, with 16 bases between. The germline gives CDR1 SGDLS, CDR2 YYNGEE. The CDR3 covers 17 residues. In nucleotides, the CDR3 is TGTGCCAGCAGCGTAGCCCCGGACGGTCTCGGCCAAGAGACCCAGTACTTC. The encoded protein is CASSVAPDGLGQETQYF.

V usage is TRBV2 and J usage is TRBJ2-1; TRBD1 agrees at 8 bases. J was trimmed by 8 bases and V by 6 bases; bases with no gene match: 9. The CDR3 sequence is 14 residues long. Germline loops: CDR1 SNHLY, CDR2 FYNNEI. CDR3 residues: CASRTAQGADEQFF. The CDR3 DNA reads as TGTGCCAGCAGAACGGCGCAGGGGGCCGATGAGCAGTTCTTC.

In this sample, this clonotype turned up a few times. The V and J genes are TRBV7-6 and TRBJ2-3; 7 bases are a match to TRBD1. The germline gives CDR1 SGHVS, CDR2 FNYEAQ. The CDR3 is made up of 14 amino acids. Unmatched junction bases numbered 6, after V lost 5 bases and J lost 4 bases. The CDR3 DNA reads TGTGCCAGCAGCATCGCAGGGGGTGCAGATACGCAGTATTTT. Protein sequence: CASSIAGGADTQYF.

The CDR3 sequence: CAWSHGTGNYEQYF. Written as DNA, the CDR3 is TGTGCCTGGAGTCACGGGACAGGGAACTACGAGCAGTACTTC. The V call is TRBV30, the J call TRBJ2-7; 9 bases match TRBD1. In germline, CDR1 is GTSNPN, CDR2 SVGIG (reference sequence). V gave up 2 bases and J gave up 3 bases; unmatched junction bases: 5. The CDR3 extends over 14 amino acids. Together with reference TRBV30 and TRBJ2-7, the CDR3 gives the full variable domain: SQTIHQWPATLVQPVGSPLSLECTVEGTSNPNLYWYRQAAGRGLQLLFYSVGIGQISSEVPQNLSASRPQDRQFILSSKKLLLSDSGFYLCAWSHGTGNYEQYFGPGTRLTVT.

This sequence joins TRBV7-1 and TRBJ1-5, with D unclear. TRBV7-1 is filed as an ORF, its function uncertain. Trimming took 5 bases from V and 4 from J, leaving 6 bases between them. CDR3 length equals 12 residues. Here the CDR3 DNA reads TGTGCCAGCAGCAAGGAGAATCAGCCCCAGCATTTT. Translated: CASSKENQPQHF.

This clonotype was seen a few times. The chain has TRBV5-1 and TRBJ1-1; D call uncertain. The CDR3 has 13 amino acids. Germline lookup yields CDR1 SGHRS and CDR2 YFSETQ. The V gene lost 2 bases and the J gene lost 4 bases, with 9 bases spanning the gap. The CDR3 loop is CASSFRGVTEAFF. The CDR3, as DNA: TGCGCCAGCAGCTTCCGCGGCGTCACTGAAGCTTTCTTT.

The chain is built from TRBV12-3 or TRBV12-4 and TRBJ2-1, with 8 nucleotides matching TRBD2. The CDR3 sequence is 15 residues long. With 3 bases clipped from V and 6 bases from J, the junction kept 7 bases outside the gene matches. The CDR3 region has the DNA TGTGCCAGCAGTTTTTTTTTAGCGGGGCTCAATGAGCAGTTCTTC. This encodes CASSFFLAGLNEQFF.

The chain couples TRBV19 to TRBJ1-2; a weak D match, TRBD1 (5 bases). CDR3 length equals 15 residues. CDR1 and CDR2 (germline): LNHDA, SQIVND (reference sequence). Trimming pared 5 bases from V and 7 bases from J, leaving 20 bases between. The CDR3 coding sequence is TGTGCCAGTAGTCCCTCGGTACGGTCGGGGACTGGCTACACCTTC. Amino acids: CASSPSVRSGTGYTF.

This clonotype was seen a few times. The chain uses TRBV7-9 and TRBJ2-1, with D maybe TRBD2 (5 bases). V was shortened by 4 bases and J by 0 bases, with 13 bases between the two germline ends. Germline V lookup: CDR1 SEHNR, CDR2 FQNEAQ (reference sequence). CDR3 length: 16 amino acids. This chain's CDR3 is CASSSWESSSYNEQFF. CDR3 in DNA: TGTGCCAGCAGCTCGTGGGAGTCCAGCTCCTACAATGAGCAGTTCTTC.

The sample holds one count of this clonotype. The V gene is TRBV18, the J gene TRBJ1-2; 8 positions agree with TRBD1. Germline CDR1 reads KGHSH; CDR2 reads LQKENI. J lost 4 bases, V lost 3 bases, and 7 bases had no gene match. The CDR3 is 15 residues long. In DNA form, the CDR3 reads TGTGCCAGCTCACCGCCCCCGGGGACAGGCTATGGCTACACCTTC. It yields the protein CASSPPPGTGYGYTF.

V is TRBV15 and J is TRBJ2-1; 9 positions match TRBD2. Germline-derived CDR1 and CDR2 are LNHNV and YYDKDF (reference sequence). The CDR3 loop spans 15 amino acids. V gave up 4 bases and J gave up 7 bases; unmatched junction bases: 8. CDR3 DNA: TGTGCCACCAGCACCCGACTAGCGGAGCCGAATGAGCAGTTCTTC. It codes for CATSTRLAEPNEQFF. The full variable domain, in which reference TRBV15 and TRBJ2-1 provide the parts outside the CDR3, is DAMVIQNPRYQVTQFGKPVTLSCSQTLNHNVMYWYQQKSSQAPKLLFHYYDKDFNNEADTPDNFQSRRPNTSFCFLDIRSPGLGDTAMYLCATSTRLAEPNEQFFGPGTRLTVL.

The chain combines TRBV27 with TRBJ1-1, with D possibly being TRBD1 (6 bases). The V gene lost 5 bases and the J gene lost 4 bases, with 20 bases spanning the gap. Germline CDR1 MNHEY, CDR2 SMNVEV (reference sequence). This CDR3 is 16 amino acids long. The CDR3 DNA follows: TGTGCCAGCAGTCCCGCCGGGACACTCGGGGTCACTGAAGCTTTCTTT. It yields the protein CASSPAGTLGVTEAFF.

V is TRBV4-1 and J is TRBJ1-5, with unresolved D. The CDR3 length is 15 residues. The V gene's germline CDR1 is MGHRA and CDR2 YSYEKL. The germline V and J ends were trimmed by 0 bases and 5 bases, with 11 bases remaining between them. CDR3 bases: TGCGCCAGCAGCCAAGAGCTATTTATCTATCAGCCCCAGCATTTT. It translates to CASSQELFIYQPQHF.

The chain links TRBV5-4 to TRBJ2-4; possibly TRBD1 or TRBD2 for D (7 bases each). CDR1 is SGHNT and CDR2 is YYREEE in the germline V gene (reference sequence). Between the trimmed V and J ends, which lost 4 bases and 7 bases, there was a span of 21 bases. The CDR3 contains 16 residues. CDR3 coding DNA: TGTGCCAGCAGCCCCAAAAGGGCAGGGGGGGGGAACATTCAGTACTTC. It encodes CASSPKRAGGGNIQYF. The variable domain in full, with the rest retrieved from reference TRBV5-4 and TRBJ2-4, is ETGVTQSPTHLIKTRGQQVTLRCSSQSGHNTVSWYQQALGQGPQFIFQYYREEENGRGNFPPRFSGLQFPNYSSELNVNALELDDSALYLCASSPKRAGGGNIQYFGAGTRLSVL.

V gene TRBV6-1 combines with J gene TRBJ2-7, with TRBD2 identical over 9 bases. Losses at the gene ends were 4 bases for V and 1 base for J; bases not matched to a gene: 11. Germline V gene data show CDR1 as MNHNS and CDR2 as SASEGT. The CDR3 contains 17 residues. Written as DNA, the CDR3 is TGTGCCAGCAGTGGTCCGGCGGCTAGCGGGGCTTCCTACGAGCAGTACTTC. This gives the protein CASSGPAASGASYEQYF.

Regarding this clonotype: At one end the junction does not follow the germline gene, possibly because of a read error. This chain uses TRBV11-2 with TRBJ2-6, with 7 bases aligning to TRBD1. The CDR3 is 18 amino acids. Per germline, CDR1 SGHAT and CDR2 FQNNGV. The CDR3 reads CASSFVGGARSGANVLTF. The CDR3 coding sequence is TGTGCCAGCAGCTTTGTAGGGGGCGCCCGCTCTGGGGCCAACGTCCTGACTTTT.

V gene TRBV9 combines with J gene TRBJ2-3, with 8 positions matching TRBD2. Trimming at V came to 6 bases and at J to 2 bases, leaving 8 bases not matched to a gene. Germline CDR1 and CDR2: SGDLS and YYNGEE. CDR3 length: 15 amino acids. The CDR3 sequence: CASKGGSGDTDTQYF. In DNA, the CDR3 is TGTGCCAGCAAGGGGGGTAGCGGGGACACAGATACGCAGTATTTT.

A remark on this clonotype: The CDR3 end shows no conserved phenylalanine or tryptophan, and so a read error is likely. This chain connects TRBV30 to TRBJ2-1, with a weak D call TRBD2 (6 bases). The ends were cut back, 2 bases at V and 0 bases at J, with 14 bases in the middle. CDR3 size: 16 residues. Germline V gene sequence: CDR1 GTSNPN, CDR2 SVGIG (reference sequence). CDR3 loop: CAWSLPGETSYNEQFL. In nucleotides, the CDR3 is TGTGCCTGGAGTCTACCGGGGGAGACCTCCTACAATGAGCAGTTCTTA.

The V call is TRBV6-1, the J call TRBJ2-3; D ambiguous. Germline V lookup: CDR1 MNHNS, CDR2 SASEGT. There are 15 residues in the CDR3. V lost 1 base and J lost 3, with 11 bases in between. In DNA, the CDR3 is TGTGCCAGCAGTGAAGAAGGCGCAGCTACAGATACGCAGTATTTT. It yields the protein CASSEEGAATDTQYF.

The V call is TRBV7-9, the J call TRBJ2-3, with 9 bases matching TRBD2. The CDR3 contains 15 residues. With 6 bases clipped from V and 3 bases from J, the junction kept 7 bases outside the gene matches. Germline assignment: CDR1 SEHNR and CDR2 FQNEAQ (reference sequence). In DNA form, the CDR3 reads TGTGCCAGCAGTATTATTAGCGGGAGAACAGATACGCAGTATTTT. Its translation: CASSIISGRTDTQYF.